These 13 T cell receptor beta chains came from one sample sequenced in a study of T cell responses to AZD1222 COVID-19 vaccine. Using immunoSEQ multiplex PCR, the repertoire was profiled, and TCRdb retains in-frame clones only, with some absent. The top ten hold roughly 4% of the sample, which has approximately 120,000 clones, about 88% seen once. The material was peripheral blood, obtained on day 0 of AZD1222 vaccination. The receptors originated from an adult in good health.

The CDR3 region is CASSPLGSNQPQHF. DNA of the CDR3: TGTGCCAGCAGCCCCCTCGGTAGCAATCAGCCCCAGCATTTT. The chain combines TRBV28 with TRBJ1-5; D gene unclear. Germline V gene sequence: CDR1 MDHEN, CDR2 SYDVKM. V was shortened by 6 bases and J by 0 bases, with 9 bases between the two germline ends. This CDR3 has 14 amino acids.

This clone was seen once. V usage is TRBV19 and J usage is TRBJ2-7; 12 nucleotides align to TRBD2. The V segment lost 5 bases and the J segment 3 bases; nucleotides outside the gene matches: 5. This CDR3 is 15 amino acids long. The germline gives CDR1 LNHDA, CDR2 SQIVND (reference sequence). The CDR3 loop reads CASSQGLAGIYEQYF. The CDR3 nucleotides read TGTGCCAGTAGTCAGGGACTAGCGGGTATCTACGAGCAGTACTTC.

The CDR3 is CASSLDSTYGYTF. For the CDR3, the DNA is TGTGCCAGCAGCTTGGACAGTACCTATGGCTACACCTTC. V gene TRBV11-3 combines with J gene TRBJ1-2; D is possibly TRBD1 (6 bases). V dropped 3 bases and J dropped 4 bases, with 9 bases sitting between them. Germline CDR1 SGHNT, CDR2 YENEEA. This CDR3 has 13 residues.

The table lists this clone with a count of one. One junction end disagrees with the germline gene, perhaps due to a read error. V usage is TRBV3-1 (or the pseudogene TRBV3-2) and J usage is TRBJ1-5; tentatively, D is TRBD1 (6 bases). The CDR3 loop spans 11 amino acids. CDR1 LGHDT and CDR2 YNNKEL come from the germline V gene (reference sequence). The DNA of the CDR3 is TGTGCCAGCAGCCAACTGGACAGACAGGTTTTT. Protein sequence: CASSQLDRQVF.

J is TRBJ1-5 and V is TRBV4-1; tentative D call: TRBD1 (6 bases). With 4 bases removed from V and 5 bases from J, the gap between germline ends came to 15 bases. The CDR3 length is 15 residues. Germline CDR1 reads MGHRA; CDR2 reads YSYEKL. CDR3 protein: CASSLGGGNDQPQHF. The CDR3 DNA reads as TGCGCCAGCAGCCTGGGAGGGGGGAACGATCAGCCCCAGCATTTT.

V is TRBV5-1 and J is TRBJ2-2; D is undetermined. The CDR3 runs 15 residues. V lost 0 bases and J 5 bases, leaving 11 bases between the germline ends. The germline CDR1 and CDR2 sequences are SGHRS and YFSETQ. In nucleotides, the CDR3 is TGCGCCAGCAGCTTGGCCCCACTAAGGACCGGGGAGCTGTTTTTT. Translated: CASSLAPLRTGELFF.

This chain joins TRBV6-4 and TRBJ1-4; D is ambiguous. Germline V gives CDR1 MRHNA, CDR2 SNTAGT. V was cut by 3 bases and J by 5 bases, with 10 bases left in between. This CDR3 is 14 amino acids long. CDR3 coding DNA: TGTGCCAGCAGTGAAGGAGGGCCGAATGAAAAACTGTTTTTT. Its translation: CASSEGGPNEKLFF.

The rearrangement joins TRBV27 to TRBJ1-5; 8 bases align to TRBD1. CDR1 is MNHEY, CDR2 SMNVEV, per germline (reference sequence). This CDR3 is 15 amino acids long. V was clipped by 5 bases and J by 7 bases; unmatched bases: 10. CDR3 in amino acids: CASSGRQGKGQPQHF. The DNA of the CDR3 is TGTGCCAGCAGTGGGAGACAGGGGAAAGGGCAGCCCCAGCATTTT.

The chain is built from TRBV5-4 and TRBJ2-4; the match to TRBD2 covers 8 bases. The length of the CDR3 is 15 residues. After removal of 6 bases from V and 8 bases from J, the junction contained 13 bases not matched to a gene. Germline V CDR1 and CDR2: SGHNT, YYREEE (reference sequence). Here the CDR3 DNA reads TGTGCCAGCAAACAAGACCGGGGGGGCCGAGACATTCAGTACTTC. This sequence encodes CASKQDRGGRDIQYF.

The CDR3 region has the DNA TGTGCCAGCCGTCGGACGGAGAATCAGCCCCAGCATTTT. Translating gives CASRRTENQPQHF. The genes are TRBV18 and TRBJ1-5, with unresolved D. Germline V gene data show CDR1 as KGHSH and CDR2 as LQKENI. The CDR3 is 13 amino acids. The V gene lost 8 bases and the J gene lost 4 bases, with 12 bases spanning the gap.

This clone has just a few counts. The gene calls are TRBV19 and TRBJ2-7, with 7 bases lining up with TRBD2. V lost 4 bases, J lost 6 bases, and 9 bases stayed unmatched. The CDR3 is 14 amino acids. CDR1 is LNHDA, CDR2 SQIVND, per germline (reference sequence). CDR3 amino acids: CASSKRGDQREQYF. The CDR3 DNA follows: TGTGCCAGTAGTAAACGGGGGGACCAGCGCGAGCAGTACTTC.

The rearrangement links TRBV6-5 to TRBJ1-6, with D hard to call. This CDR3 is built from 14 residues. The germline V gene has CDR1 MNHEY and CDR2 SVGAGI. Trimming removed 7 bases from V and 5 bases from J, with 12 bases in between. The CDR3 protein is CASNRGQDNSPLHF. The CDR3 coding sequence is TGTGCCAGCAATCGGGGTCAGGATAATTCACCCCTCCACTTT.

This clone showed up just once. The chain carries TRBV6-5 and TRBJ2-3; the match to TRBD1 covers 10 bases. CDR3 length: 16 amino acids. V shed 3 bases and J 1 base; nucleotides not matched to a gene: 4. Looked up from germline, CDR1 is MNHEY and CDR2 is SVGAGI. For the CDR3, the DNA is TGTGCCAGCAGTTATTCCGGGACAGGGGGCACAGATACGCAGTATTTT. Its protein product is CASSYSGTGGTDTQYF.